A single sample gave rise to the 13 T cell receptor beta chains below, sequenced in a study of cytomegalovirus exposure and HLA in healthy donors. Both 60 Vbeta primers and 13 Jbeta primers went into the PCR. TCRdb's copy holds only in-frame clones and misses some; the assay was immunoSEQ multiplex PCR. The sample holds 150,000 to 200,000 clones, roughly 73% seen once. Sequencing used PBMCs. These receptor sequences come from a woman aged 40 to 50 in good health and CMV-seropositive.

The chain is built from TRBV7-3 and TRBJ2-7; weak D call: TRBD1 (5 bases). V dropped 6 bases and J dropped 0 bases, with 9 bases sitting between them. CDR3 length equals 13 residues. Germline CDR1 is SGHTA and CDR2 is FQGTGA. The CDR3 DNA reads TGTGCCAGCAGGCCAGGGAACTCCTACGAGCAGTACTTC. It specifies CASRPGNSYEQYF.

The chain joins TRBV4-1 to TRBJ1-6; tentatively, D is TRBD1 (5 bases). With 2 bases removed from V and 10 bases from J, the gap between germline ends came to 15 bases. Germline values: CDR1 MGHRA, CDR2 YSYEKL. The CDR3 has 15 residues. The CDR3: CASSQMTAARSPLHF. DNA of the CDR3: TGCGCCAGCAGCCAAATGACAGCAGCACGGTCACCCCTCCACTTT.

This CDR3 reads CASERAGFYTDTQYF. CDR3 DNA sequence: TGTGCCAGCGAAAGGGCAGGGTTTTACACAGATACGCAGTATTTT. This chain joins TRBV28 and TRBJ2-3; the D gene is possibly TRBD1 (5 bases). The CDR3 has 15 residues. Germline loops: CDR1 MDHEN, CDR2 SYDVKM. V lost 8 bases, J lost 2 bases, and 17 bases lay in between. Together with reference TRBV28 and TRBJ2-3, the CDR3 gives the full variable domain: DVKVTQSSRYLVKRTGEKVFLECVQDMDHENMFWYRQDPGLGLRLIYFSYDVKMKEKGDIPEGYSVSREKKERFSLILESASTNQTSMYLCASERAGFYTDTQYFGPGTRLTVL.

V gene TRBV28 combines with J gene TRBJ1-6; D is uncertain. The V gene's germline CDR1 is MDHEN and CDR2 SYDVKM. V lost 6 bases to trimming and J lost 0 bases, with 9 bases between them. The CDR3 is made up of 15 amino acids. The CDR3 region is CASRLGSSYNSPLHF. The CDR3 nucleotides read TGTGCCAGCAGGTTAGGGAGCTCCTATAATTCACCCCTCCACTTT. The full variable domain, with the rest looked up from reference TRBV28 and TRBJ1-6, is DVKVTQSSRYLVKRTGEKVFLECVQDMDHENMFWYRQDPGLGLRLIYFSYDVKMKEKGDIPEGYSVSREKKERFSLILESASTNQTSMYLCASRLGSSYNSPLHFGNGTRLTVT.

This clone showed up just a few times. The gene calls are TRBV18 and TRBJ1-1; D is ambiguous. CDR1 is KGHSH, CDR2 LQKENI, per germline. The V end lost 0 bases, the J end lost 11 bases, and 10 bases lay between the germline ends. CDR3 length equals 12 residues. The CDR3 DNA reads TGTGCCAGCTCACCACCGGTCCCGCGGGCTTTCTTT. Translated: CASSPPVPRAFF.

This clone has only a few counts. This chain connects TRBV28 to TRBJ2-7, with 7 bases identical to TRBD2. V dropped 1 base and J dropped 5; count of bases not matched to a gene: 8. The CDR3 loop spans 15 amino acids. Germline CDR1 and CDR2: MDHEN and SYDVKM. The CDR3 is CASSLFGGSKDEQYF. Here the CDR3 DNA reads TGTGCCAGCAGTTTATTTGGCGGGAGTAAGGACGAGCAGTACTTC.

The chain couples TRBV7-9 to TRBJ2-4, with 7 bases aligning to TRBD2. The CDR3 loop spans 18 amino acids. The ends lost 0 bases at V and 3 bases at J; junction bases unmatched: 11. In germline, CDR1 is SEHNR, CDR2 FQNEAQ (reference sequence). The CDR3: CASSLARDYLQSKNIQYF. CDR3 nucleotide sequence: TGTGCCAGCAGCTTAGCGAGGGACTACCTACAGAGCAAAAACATTCAGTACTTC.

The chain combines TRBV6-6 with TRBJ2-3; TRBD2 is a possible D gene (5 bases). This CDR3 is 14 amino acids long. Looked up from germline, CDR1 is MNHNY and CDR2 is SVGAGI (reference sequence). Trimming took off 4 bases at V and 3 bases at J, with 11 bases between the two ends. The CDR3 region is CASSFEGTTDTQYF. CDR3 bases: TGTGCCAGCAGTTTTGAGGGCACGACAGATACGCAGTATTTT.

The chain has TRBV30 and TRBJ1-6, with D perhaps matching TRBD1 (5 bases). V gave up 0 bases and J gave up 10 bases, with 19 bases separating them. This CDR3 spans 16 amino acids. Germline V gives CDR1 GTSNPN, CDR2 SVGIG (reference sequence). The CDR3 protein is CAWSVEWGKKGSPLHF. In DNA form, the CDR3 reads TGTGCCTGGAGTGTAGAGTGGGGCAAAAAAGGGTCACCCCTCCACTTT.

CDR3: CASSPWGGLGEKLFF. In DNA, the CDR3 is TGTGCCAGCAGTCCCTGGGGGGGCCTTGGTGAAAAACTGTTTTTT. The chain joins TRBV6-5 to TRBJ1-4; possibly TRBD1 for D (6 bases). V was cut by 5 bases and J by 7 bases, with 17 bases left in between. Germline V gene data show CDR1 as MNHEY and CDR2 as SVGAGI. This CDR3 is built from 15 residues.

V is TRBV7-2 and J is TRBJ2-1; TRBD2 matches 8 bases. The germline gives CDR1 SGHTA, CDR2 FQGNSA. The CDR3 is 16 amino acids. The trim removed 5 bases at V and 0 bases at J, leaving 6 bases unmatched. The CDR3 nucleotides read TGTGCCAGCAGCAAGACTAGCGCCCCCTCCTACAATGAGCAGTTCTTC. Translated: CASSKTSAPSYNEQFF.

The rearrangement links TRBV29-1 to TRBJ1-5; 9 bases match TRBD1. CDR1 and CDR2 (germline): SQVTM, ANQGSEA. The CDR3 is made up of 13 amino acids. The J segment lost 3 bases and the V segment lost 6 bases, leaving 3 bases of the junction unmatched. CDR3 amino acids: CSVGQGDNQPQHF. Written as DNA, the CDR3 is TGCAGCGTGGGACAGGGAGACAATCAGCCCCAGCATTTT.

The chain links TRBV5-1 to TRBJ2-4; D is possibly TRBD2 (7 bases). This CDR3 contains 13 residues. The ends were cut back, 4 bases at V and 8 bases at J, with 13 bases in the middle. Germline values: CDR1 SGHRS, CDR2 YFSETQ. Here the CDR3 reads CASSRGARDIQYF. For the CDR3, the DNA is TGCGCCAGCAGCCGGGGGGCTAGGGACATTCAGTACTTC.